The entry that follows covers one TCR beta chain sequence. Its antigen is unknown. These data come from a study of shared clonotypes between healthy human individuals. Study background: There were three CD4 naive, three CD4 memory, two CD8 naive and one CD8 memory plates per donor. The study's findings and limits: The study generally estimated greater richness for naive than memory subsets. Sequencing depth was expected to influence donor clonotype sharing.

Naive CD8 cells comprised CD45RO-negative, CCR7-positively selected cells, excluding terminally differentiated effector memory CD45RA+ cells. Each of the donors was a healthy adult who was HIV-negative and had not had a recent acute infection or vaccination. The V gene's germline CDR1 is MNHNS and CDR2 SASEGT. V shed 2 bases and J shed 3 bases, with 2 bases lying between them. This CDR3 has 11 amino acids. Measured with immunoSEQ multiplex PCR; TCRdb has only the in-frame clones, and not every one. The sample has approximately 1.9 million clones, roughly 95% seen once; the top ten hold about 1.7%. The source material was naive CD8+ T cells from PBMCs. This TCR came from a man younger than 30 in good health. Some clones in this sample may be carry-over from other donors' samples. The chain joins TRBV6-1 to TRBJ2-7; D is unclear. CDR3 sequence (DNA): TGTGCCAGCAGTGAATTCTACGAGCAGTACTTC. This gives the protein CASSEFYEQYF.